This T cell receptor beta chain was recorded in a study of graft-versus-host responses after intestinal transplantation. In regard to this clone: The antigen is not known.

Study-wide results and caveats: The recipient marrow held GvH clones, and some of them showed up first in ileum or blood.

Trimming removed 6 bases at V and 0 bases at J, with 7 bases between. The CDR3 contains 13 residues. Germline values: CDR1 MNHEY, CDR2 SVGAGI. Repertoires were generated with immunoSEQ multiplex PCR, while TCRdb's copy carries only in-frame clones and drops some. This table has tens of thousands of clones, approximately 93% appearing once. The sample here was unstimulated CD4+ T cells sorted from spleen or lymph node cells, taken before transplant. This chain uses TRBV6-5 with TRBJ2-3; D remains ambiguous. The clonotype was recovered from a human donor who was the organ donor for an intestinal transplant. CDR3 region: CASRPYSTDTQYF. The DNA for the CDR3 is TGTGCCAGCAGGCCGTATAGCACAGATACGCAGTATTTT.